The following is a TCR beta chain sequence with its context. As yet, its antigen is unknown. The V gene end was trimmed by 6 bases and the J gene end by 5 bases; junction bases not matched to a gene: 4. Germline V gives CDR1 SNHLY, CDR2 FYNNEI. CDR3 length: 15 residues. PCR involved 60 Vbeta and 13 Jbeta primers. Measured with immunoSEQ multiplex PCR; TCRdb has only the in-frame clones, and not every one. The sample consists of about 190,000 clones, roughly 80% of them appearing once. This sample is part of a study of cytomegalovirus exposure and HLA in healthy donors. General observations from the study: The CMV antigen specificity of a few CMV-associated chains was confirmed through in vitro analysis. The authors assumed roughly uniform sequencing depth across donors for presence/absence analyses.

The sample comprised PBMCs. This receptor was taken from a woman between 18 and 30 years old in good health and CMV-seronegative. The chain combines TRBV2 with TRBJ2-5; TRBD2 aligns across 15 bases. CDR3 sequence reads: CASSPGLAGGETQYF. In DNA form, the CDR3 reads TGTGCCAGCAGCCCGGGACTAGCGGGAGGTGAGACCCAGTACTTC. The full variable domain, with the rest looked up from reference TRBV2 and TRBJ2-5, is EPEVTQTPSHQVTQMGQEVILRCVPISNHLYFYWYRQILGQKVEFLVSFYNNEISEKSEIFDDQFSVERPDGSNFTLKIRSTKLEDSAMYFCASSPGLAGGETQYFGPGTRLLVL.